This TCR beta chain was captured by sequencing in a study of radiation and T cells in renal cell carcinoma (TCRdb year 2020). For context, the study as a whole: In total, approximately 53 samples underwent TCR beta sequencing: around 25 tumors plus 27 peripheral blood samples. The final blood draw was performed at 4 weeks after radiation, at the same time as nephrectomy. In the approximately 49 samples combined, around 3.7 million unique CDR3 nucleotide sequences were found, encoding 2,658,974 unique CDR3 amino acid sequences. What the work shows at the level of the full study, not this receptor alone: Dynamics of the blood repertoire were not tracked past 4 weeks after treatment. An increase in top tumor clonotypes in blood was observed from baseline to 2 weeks post-radiation, followed by contraction by 4 weeks, which was taken to suggest transient expansion of tumor-resident clones. No pretreatment tumor biopsies were available, so the baseline intratumoral presence of clonotypes could not be determined. The single-armed trial design could not address effects of radiation dose or scheduling on the TCR repertoire.

The immunoSEQ kit was used, according to the manufacturer's recommendations, to generate TCR beta libraries from genomic DNA. To prepare the libraries, a first multiplex PCR with proprietary primers was run, followed by a second PCR that added unique barcodes, and a bead cleanup was done after each round. Each sample batch included a kit-provided positive control reaction and a negative control reaction. The final libraries underwent checking on an Agilent 4200 TapeStation D1000 ScreenTape, volumetric pooling, and quantification by qPCR. Sequencing was performed on an Illumina NextSeq500 with a MidOutput 150-cycle cartridge, and 156 Read1 and 15 Index1 cycles were run with kit custom primers. The pooled library was loaded at approximately 0.98 pM with 20% PhiX control spiked in. On the study's bioinformatics: Vendor-processed data were analyzed in R, and a clonotype was defined as all T cells sharing the same CDR3 nucleotide sequence. For clone abundance analyses, frequencies were normalized to the 10,000 most abundant clones per sample. Before analysis, public T cell clones were removed, and these numbered fewer than five per sample on average. Tumor-enriched and baseline blood-enriched clonotypes were defined by at least a 32-fold difference in abundance between compartments. A beta-binomial differential abundance model was used to identify clonotypes that were expanded or contracted between blood time points. Tumor-blood repertoire similarity was measured with the Baroni-Urbani and Buser coefficient, and groups were compared using two-tailed Wilcoxon tests in R. TCRdb obtained this table from immuneACCESS and retained in-frame rearrangements with V and J assigned. These tables miss some clones; where compared with another copy, unresolved V genes account for less than half of the shortfall, and the remainder is unexplained. V and J calls and clone size are given by that table; D and trimming were obtained from the DNA. Within this sample are approximately 83,000 clones, with roughly 80% of them counted one time only. Of the sample, more than 9% is held by the ten largest clones.

Taken from the germline V gene (reference sequence), the CDR1 and CDR2 loops are SEHNR and FQNEAQ. V is trimmed back by 10 bases and J by 15 bases, and the junction contains 16 bases that no gene match accounts for. The CDR3 runs 13 residues from the cysteine to the phenylalanine. Only the CDR3 DNA stays, 39 bases, in frame from base 1. A remark on this clone: Its antigen remains unidentified. Per-nucleotide qualities are absent, and no much larger clonotype sits a single base away.

The time point label here, explained by the study, means: blood 4 weeks post-SBRT, at nephrectomy. The treatment or condition label for this specimen denotes: 15 Gy SBRT to primary tumor, nephrectomy 4 weeks later. Samples came from a clinical trial, in which primary renal cell carcinomas received 15 Gy stereotactic body radiation therapy followed by nephrectomy 4 weeks later. To track tumor-enriched clonotypes, serial peripheral blood was sampled from radiation-treated patients at baseline and at 2 weeks and 4 weeks after SBRT. Every patient's renal cell carcinoma showed clear cell pathology. The QIAamp DNA Blood Mini Kit (Qiagen) was used to prepare genomic DNA for TCR sequencing. The analyses included only samples that passed all quality control checks.

The chain couples TRBV7-9 to TRBJ2-1; 9 junctional bases match TRBD2. The receptor was derived from a man in his forties or fifties with renal cell carcinoma. The specimen comprised blood, sampled from a patient whose treatment included radiotherapy and nephrectomy. Here is the DNA: TGTGCCACCCATGATAGCGGGAGCCCCCGGGGGTTCTTC. Translated, it reads CATHDSGSPRGFF.